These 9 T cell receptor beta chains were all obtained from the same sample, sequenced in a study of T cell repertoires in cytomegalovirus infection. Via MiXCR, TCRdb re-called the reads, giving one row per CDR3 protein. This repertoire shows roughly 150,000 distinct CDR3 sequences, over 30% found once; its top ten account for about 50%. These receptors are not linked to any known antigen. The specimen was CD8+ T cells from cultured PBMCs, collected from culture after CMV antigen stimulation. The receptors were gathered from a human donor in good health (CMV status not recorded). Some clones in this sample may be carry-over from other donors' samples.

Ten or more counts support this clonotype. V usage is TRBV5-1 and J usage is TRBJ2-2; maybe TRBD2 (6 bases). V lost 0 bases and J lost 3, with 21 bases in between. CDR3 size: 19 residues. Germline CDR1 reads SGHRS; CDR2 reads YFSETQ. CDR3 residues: CASSLEGWSGRGYTGELFF. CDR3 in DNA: TGCGCCAGCAGCTTGGAAGGGTGGTCCGGACGGGGGTACACCGGGGAGCTGTTTTTT.

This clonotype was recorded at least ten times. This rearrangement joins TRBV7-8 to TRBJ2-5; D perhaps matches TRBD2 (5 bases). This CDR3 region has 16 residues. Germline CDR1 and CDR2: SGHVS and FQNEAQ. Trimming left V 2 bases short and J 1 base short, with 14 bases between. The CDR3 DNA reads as TGTGCCAGCAGCTTACCAGCGGACGAATTCCAAGAGACCCAGTACTTC. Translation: CASSLPADEFQETQYF.

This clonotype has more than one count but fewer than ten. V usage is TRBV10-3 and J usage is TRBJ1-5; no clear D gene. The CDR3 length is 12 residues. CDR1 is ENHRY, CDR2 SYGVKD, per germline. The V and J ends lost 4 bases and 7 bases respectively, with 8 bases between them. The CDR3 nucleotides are TGTGCCATCAGTGGACCCGGCCAGCCCCAGCATTTT. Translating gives CAISGPGQPQHF.

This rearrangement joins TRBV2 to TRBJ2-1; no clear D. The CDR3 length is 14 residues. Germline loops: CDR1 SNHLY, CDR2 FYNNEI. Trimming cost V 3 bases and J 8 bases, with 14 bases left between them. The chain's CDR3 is CASSEFGQYHEQFF. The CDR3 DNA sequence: TGTGCCAGCAGTGAGTTTGGGCAGTACCATGAGCAGTTCTTC.

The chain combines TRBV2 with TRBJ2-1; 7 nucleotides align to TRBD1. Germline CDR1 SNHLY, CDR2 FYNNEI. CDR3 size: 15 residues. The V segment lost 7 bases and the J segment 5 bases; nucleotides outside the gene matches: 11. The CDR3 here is CASTGATGPNNEQFF. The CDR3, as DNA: TGTGCCAGCACCGGAGCGACAGGGCCAAACAATGAGCAGTTCTTC.

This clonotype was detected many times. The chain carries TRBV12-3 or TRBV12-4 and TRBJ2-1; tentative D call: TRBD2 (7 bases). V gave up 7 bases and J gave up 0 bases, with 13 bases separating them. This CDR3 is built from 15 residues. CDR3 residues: CASNRGASSYNEQFF. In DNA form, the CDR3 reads TGTGCCAGCAATCGGGGGGCCAGCTCCTACAATGAGCAGTTCTTC.

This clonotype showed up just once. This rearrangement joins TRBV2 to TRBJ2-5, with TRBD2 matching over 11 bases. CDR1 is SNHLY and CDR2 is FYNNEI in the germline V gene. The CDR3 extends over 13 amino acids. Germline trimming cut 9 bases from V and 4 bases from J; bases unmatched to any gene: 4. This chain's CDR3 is CASLAGGAETQYF. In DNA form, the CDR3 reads TGTGCCAGTTTAGCGGGGGGGGCAGAGACCCAGTACTTC. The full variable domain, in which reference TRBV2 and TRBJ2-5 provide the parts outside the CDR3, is EPEVTQTPSHQVTQMGQEVILRCVPISNHLYFYWYRQILGQKVEFLVSFYNNEISEKSEIFDDQFSVERPDGSNFTLKIRSTKLEDSAMYFCASLAGGAETQYFGPGTRLLVL.

The CDR3 here is CTVLKGLSGNTIYF. As DNA, the CDR3 is TGTACGGTCCTAAAGGGGCTCTCTGGAAACACCATATATTTT. J is TRBJ1-3 and V is TRBV7-9; weak D call: TRBD1 (5 bases). CDR1 is SEHNR and CDR2 is FQNEAQ in the germline V gene (reference sequence). CDR3 size: 14 residues.

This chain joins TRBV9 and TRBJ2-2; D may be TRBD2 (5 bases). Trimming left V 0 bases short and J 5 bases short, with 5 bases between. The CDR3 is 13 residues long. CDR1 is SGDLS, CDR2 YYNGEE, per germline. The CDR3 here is CASSVAGTGELFF. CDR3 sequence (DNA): TGTGCCAGCAGCGTAGCGGGGACCGGGGAGCTGTTTTTT.